The 14 T cell receptor beta chains listed next were all sequenced from one sample in a study of T cell responses to AZD1222 COVID-19 vaccine. Measured with immunoSEQ multiplex PCR; TCRdb has only the in-frame clones, and not every one. This table holds 90,000 to 150,000 clones, approximately 85% found once. Sequenced material: peripheral blood, taken on day 0 of AZD1222 vaccination. The receptors come from an adult in good health.

J is TRBJ1-5 and V is TRBV2, with a weak D call TRBD1 (5 bases). Trimming took off 3 bases at V and 1 base at J, with 10 bases between the two ends. Germline V gene sequence: CDR1 SNHLY, CDR2 FYNNEI. The CDR3 runs to 15 residues. The CDR3 DNA reads TGTGCCAGCAGTGACAGGGTCGGAAGCAATCAGCCCCAGCATTTT. Encoded protein: CASSDRVGSNQPQHF.

J is TRBJ1-2 and V is TRBV6-2 or TRBV6-3; D is perhaps TRBD1 (6 bases). Trimming stripped 3 bases from V and 8 bases from J, with 13 bases between. Germline assignment: CDR1 MNHEY and CDR2 SVGEGT. CDR3 length: 13 residues. The CDR3 coding sequence is TGTGCCAGCAGTTATCCGACAGGCGGGGGCTACACCTTC. This encodes CASSYPTGGGYTF.

This chain connects TRBV7-2 to TRBJ1-2, with D possibly being TRBD1 (5 bases). CDR1 is SGHTA, CDR2 FQGNSA, per germline. Trimming removed 8 bases at V and 4 bases at J, with 14 bases between. CDR3 length: 13 residues. The CDR3 sequence is CASSRARAYGYTF. CDR3 bases: TGTGCCAGCTCCAGGGCGCGGGCCTATGGCTACACCTTC.

This clone appeared a single time. The chain employs TRBV13 and TRBJ2-1; 10 positions match TRBD1. Germline CDR1 PRHDT, CDR2 FYEKMQ (reference sequence). V lost 1 base to trimming and J lost 6 bases; unmatched junction nucleotides: 6. The CDR3 has 16 residues. The DNA for the CDR3 is TGTGCCAGCAGCTTAGTACCGACAGGGGGCATCAATGAGCAGTTCTTC. Translating gives CASSLVPTGGINEQFF.

V and J are TRBV18 and TRBJ2-1, with 8 bases lining up with TRBD1. Germline CDR1 KGHSH, CDR2 LQKENI. This CDR3 comprises 15 residues. J was trimmed by 9 bases and V by 1 base; bases with no gene match: 8. The CDR3 coding sequence is TGTGCCAGCTCACCACAGGACAGGGTGGGCCGTGAGCAGTTCTTC. It encodes CASSPQDRVGREQFF.

The V gene is TRBV5-1, the J gene TRBJ2-1, with 8 bases lining up with TRBD1. The CDR3 covers 16 residues. CDR1 SGHRS and CDR2 YFSETQ come from the germline V gene. After removal of 0 bases from V and 2 bases from J, the junction contained 4 bases not matched to a gene. DNA for the CDR3: TGCGCCAGCAGCTTGGGACAGGGGAAAACCTACAATGAGCAGTTCTTC. Translation: CASSLGQGKTYNEQFF.

This clone has only a few counts. J is TRBJ1-6 and V is TRBV2, with D tentatively TRBD1 (5 bases). The V end lost 7 bases, the J end lost 6 bases, and 10 bases lay between the germline ends. The CDR3 is 13 amino acids. Looked up from germline, CDR1 is SNHLY and CDR2 is FYNNEI. This chain's CDR3 is CASTPGFNSPLHF. The CDR3 nucleotides read TGTGCCAGCACCCCAGGGTTTAATTCACCCCTCCACTTT.

V is TRBV3-1 (or the pseudogene TRBV3-2) and J is TRBJ2-7; TRBD1 might be the D (5 bases). This CDR3 is built from 14 residues. The germline CDR1 and CDR2 sequences are LGHDT and YNNKEL (reference sequence). Trimming took off 0 bases at V and 9 bases at J, with 15 bases between the two ends. The CDR3 sequence: CASSQDGQGRRQYF. The CDR3 DNA reads TGTGCCAGCAGCCAAGATGGGCAGGGCCGGCGGCAGTACTTC.

J is TRBJ2-7 and V is TRBV7-6; D remains ambiguous. There are 18 residues in the CDR3. Germline CDR1 is SGHVS and CDR2 is FNYEAQ. The V and J ends lost 5 bases and 3 bases respectively, with 26 bases between them. The CDR3 loop reads CASSPHRAEEMGGYEQYF. DNA for the CDR3: TGTGCCAGCAGCCCTCACCGGGCCGAAGAGATGGGCGGCTACGAGCAGTACTTC.

This clone was counted once. The genes are TRBV18 and TRBJ2-7; 7 nucleotides agree with TRBD2. This CDR3 is built from 14 residues. CDR1 and CDR2 from the germline V gene are KGHSH and LQKENI. The V gene end was trimmed by 3 bases and the J gene end by 3 bases; junction bases not matched to a gene: 5. CDR3 coding DNA: TGTGCCAGCTCACCTACGGGAGGATTCTACGAGCAGTACTTC. Encoded protein: CASSPTGGFYEQYF. Full variable domain (rest looked up from reference TRBV18 and TRBJ2-7): NAGVMQNPRHLVRRRGQEARLRCSPMKGHSHVYWYRQLPEEGLKFMVYLQKENIIDESGMPKERFSAEFPKEGPSILRIQQVVRGDSAAYFCASSPTGGFYEQYFGPGTRLTVT.

This chain connects TRBV19 to TRBJ1-2; a possible D gene is TRBD1 (5 bases). V was clipped by 10 bases and J by 4 bases, with 19 bases between them. Germline-derived CDR1 and CDR2 are LNHDA and SQIVND (reference sequence). The CDR3 spans 14 residues. The DNA for the CDR3 is TGTGCCACCTCCCGGGGGGGAAGTCCCTATGGCTACACCTTC. Its translation: CATSRGGSPYGYTF.

This chain joins TRBV6-7 and TRBJ1-1; perhaps TRBD1 as D (6 bases). TRBV6-7 has ORF status, its function being uncertain. V shed 8 bases and J shed 4 bases, with 14 bases lying between them. The CDR3 sequence is 13 residues long. CDR3 in amino acids: CASSGQIRTEAFF. For the CDR3, the DNA is TGTGCCAGCTCAGGACAGATTCGCACTGAAGCTTTCTTT.

V is TRBV28 and J is TRBJ2-7; 9 positions agree with TRBD2. The CDR3 sequence is 14 residues long. The germline CDR1 and CDR2 sequences are MDHEN and SYDVKM. Germline trimming cut 6 bases from V and 2 bases from J; bases unmatched to any gene: 5. In nucleotides, the CDR3 is TGTGCCAGCAGGACTGCGGGGGGGACCTACGAGCAGTACTTC. Translating gives CASRTAGGTYEQYF. Supplemented by reference TRBV28 and TRBJ2-7, the full variable domain reads DVKVTQSSRYLVKRTGEKVFLECVQDMDHENMFWYRQDPGLGLRLIYFSYDVKMKEKGDIPEGYSVSREKKERFSLILESASTNQTSMYLCASRTAGGTYEQYFGPGTRLTVT.

V is TRBV28 and J is TRBJ2-1; unclear D gene. This CDR3 region has 12 residues. Germline loops: CDR1 MDHEN, CDR2 SYDVKM. V shed 5 bases and J shed 4 bases, with 6 bases lying between them. The DNA for the CDR3 is TGTGCCAGCAGTCCGCCGTACAATGAGCAGTTCTTC. Translated, it gives CASSPPYNEQFF.